These 32 T cell receptor beta chains were sequenced from one sample in a study of response to subunit inactivated influenza vaccine. TCRdb redid the calling of the RT-PCR reads with MiXCR, one entry per CDR3 protein. Among some 500,000 distinct CDR3 sequences listed, approximately 24% were seen once. The input for sequencing was CD4+ T cells sorted from PBMCs, taken 4 to 6 days after vaccination. The receptors originated from a man in his fifties who received an inactivated influenza vaccine.

The sample holds a few counts of this clonotype. The rearrangement joins TRBV5-6 to TRBJ1-1; possibly TRBD1 for D (6 bases). CDR3 length: 16 residues. From germline, CDR1 is SGHDT and CDR2 YYEEEE. With 3 bases removed from V and 0 bases from J, the gap between germline ends came to 15 bases. In nucleotides, the CDR3 is TGTGCCAGCAGCTCAATGCGGGGACACCTGAACACTGAAGCTTTCTTT. It specifies CASSSMRGHLNTEAFF.

This clonotype was seen a handful of times. The chain combines TRBV3-1 with TRBJ2-2; TRBD2 might be the D (7 bases). Trimming cost V 1 base and J 7 bases, with 13 bases left between them. The CDR3 runs to 15 residues. Germline V lookup: CDR1 LGHDT, CDR2 YNNKEL (reference sequence). The CDR3 DNA reads TGTGCCAGCAGCCAAGCGAGGCGGGGGCGCGGGGAGCTGTTTTTT. Its protein product is CASSQARRGRGELFF.

The chain uses TRBV11-2 and TRBJ2-5, with 12 nucleotides matching TRBD1. Trimming cost V 6 bases and J 5 bases; bases outside gene matches: 16. The CDR3 runs to 18 residues. CDR1 is SGHAT, CDR2 FQNNGV, per germline. Here the CDR3 reads CASRLPWDRGRGEETQYF. DNA of the CDR3: TGTGCCAGCAGACTTCCATGGGACAGGGGGCGGGGAGAGGAGACCCAGTACTTC. Together with reference TRBV11-2 and TRBJ2-5, the CDR3 gives the full variable domain: EAGVAQSPRYKIIEKRQSVAFWCNPISGHATLYWYQQILGQGPKLLIQFQNNGVVDDSQLPKDRFSAERLKGVDSTLKIQPAKLEDSAVYLCASRLPWDRGRGEETQYFGPGTRLLVL.

This clonotype appeared once. This sequence joins TRBV7-6 and TRBJ2-7; no firm D call. Germline assignment: CDR1 SGHVS and CDR2 FNYEAQ. The germline V and J ends were trimmed by 5 bases and 0 bases, with 17 bases remaining between them. The CDR3 runs to 16 residues. CDR3 region: CASSLARSPSSYEQYF. CDR3 nucleotides: TGTGCCAGCAGCCTGGCGCGTAGCCCTAGCTCCTACGAGCAGTACTTC.

The chain uses TRBV14 and TRBJ2-7; the match to TRBD1 covers 8 bases. With V trimmed by 6 bases and J by 4 bases, 8 bases remained unmatched. The CDR3 length is 14 residues. Germline V lookup: CDR1 SGHDN, CDR2 FVKESK. CDR3 amino acids: CASSFRGRRYEQYF. CDR3 in DNA: TGTGCCAGCAGTTTCAGGGGGCGAAGATACGAGCAGTACTTC.

This chain joins TRBV12-3 or TRBV12-4 and TRBJ1-2, with TRBD1 matching 7 bases. This CDR3 comprises 15 residues. V lost 5 bases, J lost 7 bases, and 13 bases stayed unmatched. CDR3 nucleotides: TGTGCCAGCAGTCCTCGGACAGGTCCGGGTGGTGGCTACACCTTC. Its protein product is CASSPRTGPGGGYTF.

This clonotype was seen a few times. The chain links TRBV10-2 to TRBJ2-1; D may be TRBD1 (6 bases). The CDR3 covers 16 residues. V lost 0 bases, J lost 10 bases, and 19 bases lay in between. In germline, CDR1 is WSHSY, CDR2 SAAADI. CDR3 nucleotides: TGCGCCAGCAGTGAGTCGAGGACAGTCCACCCAGAGGAGCAGTTCTTC. As protein: CASSESRTVHPEEQFF.

This chain joins TRBV12-3 or TRBV12-4 and TRBJ2-1, with D perhaps matching TRBD1 (6 bases). V lost 7 bases and J lost 4, with 14 bases in between. This CDR3 has 14 amino acids. The CDR3 loop reads CASTHTGNYNEQFF. The CDR3 DNA is TGTGCCAGCACCCATACAGGGAATTACAATGAGCAGTTCTTC.

This clonotype came up a few times. The V call is TRBV12-3 or TRBV12-4, the J call TRBJ1-4, with unresolved D. Trimming removed 1 base at V and 8 bases at J, with 5 bases between. The CDR3 consists of 12 residues. The CDR3 reads CASSLGPEKLFF. The CDR3 coding sequence is TGTGCCAGCAGTTTAGGCCCCGAAAAACTGTTTTTT.

This clonotype has a handful of counts. The chain joins TRBV20-1 to TRBJ2-1, with 7 positions matching TRBD2. J gave up 1 base and V 1 base, and 7 bases lay outside the gene matches. This CDR3 region has 16 residues. The germline V gene encodes CDR1 DFQATT and CDR2 SNEGSKA (reference sequence). This CDR3 reads CSARVGGSESYNEQFF. In nucleotides, the CDR3 is TGCAGTGCTAGAGTGGGCGGGAGTGAGTCCTACAATGAGCAGTTCTTC.

V and J are TRBV7-2 and TRBJ2-5; TRBD2 is a possible D gene (6 bases). Trimming shortened V by 4 bases and J by 5 bases, and 23 bases separated the two germline ends. The germline CDR1 and CDR2 sequences are SGHTA and FQGNSA. CDR3 length equals 17 residues. The CDR3 here is CASSSWARDGGSETQYF. DNA of the CDR3: TGTGCCAGCAGCTCTTGGGCTAGGGACGGGGGTTCGGAGACCCAGTACTTC.

This clonotype was detected a few times. The chain has TRBV12-3 or TRBV12-4 and TRBJ2-7, with D unclear. The CDR3 sequence is 14 residues long. V was shortened by 5 bases and J by 2 bases, with 13 bases between the two germline ends. The CDR3 region has the DNA TGTGCCAGCAGTCTACGTGCAGCGACCTACGAGCAGTACTTC. Amino acids: CASSLRAATYEQYF.

This clonotype was counted at least ten times. The genes are TRBV20-1 and TRBJ2-2; D is unresolved. The CDR3 is 16 amino acids. Germline V lookup: CDR1 DFQATT, CDR2 SNEGSKA (reference sequence). Trimming took off 5 bases at V and 1 base at J, with 17 bases between the two ends. The CDR3 is CSAVPGGGLNTGELFF. The CDR3, as DNA: TGCAGTGCTGTCCCCGGCGGCGGCTTGAACACCGGGGAGCTGTTTTTT.

In this sample, this clonotype turned up a few times. The chain links TRBV29-1 to TRBJ1-2; TRBD1 aligns across 8 bases. The trim removed 2 bases at V and 7 bases at J, leaving 9 bases unmatched. Germline CDR1 is SQVTM and CDR2 is ANQGSEA. This CDR3 is built from 14 residues. CDR3 nucleotides: TGCAGCGTTGAACTCCCCAGGGGGCCCGGTGGCTACACCTTC. It codes for CSVELPRGPGGYTF.

This chain connects TRBV18 to TRBJ2-2; D unresolved. The CDR3 length is 16 residues. V shed 2 bases and J shed 6 bases, with 16 bases lying between them. From germline, CDR1 is KGHSH and CDR2 LQKENI. The CDR3 nucleotides are TGTGCCAGCTCACCATTTCTACGGAATACCGCCGGGGAGCTGTTTTTT. Protein product: CASSPFLRNTAGELFF.

The chain has TRBV6-1 and TRBJ2-2; the match to TRBD1 covers 10 bases. The junction had 7 bases not matched to a gene; V was cut back by 5 bases and J by 4 bases. In germline, CDR1 is MNHNS, CDR2 SASEGT. This CDR3 has 16 residues. Here the CDR3 DNA reads TGTGCCAGCAGTCAGACAGGGGGCTTGGGCACCGGGGAGCTGTTTTTT. The encoded protein is CASSQTGGLGTGELFF.

The genes are TRBV6-1 and TRBJ1-2, with 10 bases matching TRBD1. J was trimmed by 12 bases and V by 5 bases; bases with no gene match: 12. The CDR3 totals 14 residues. Germline values: CDR1 MNHNS, CDR2 SASEGT. The CDR3 spells CASSTRDRGGRNTF. For the CDR3, the DNA is TGTGCCAGCAGTACCCGGGACAGGGGAGGTCGGAACACCTTC.

The chain joins TRBV29-1 to TRBJ2-2; D possibly corresponds to TRBD1 (5 bases). The V end was cut by 4 bases, the J end by 3 bases, with 9 bases between. Looked up from germline, CDR1 is SQVTM and CDR2 is ANQGSEA. The CDR3 contains 13 residues. The CDR3: CSVARADTGELFF. CDR3 DNA: TGCAGCGTTGCCAGGGCGGACACCGGGGAGCTGTTTTTT.

The count of this clonotype is one. The chain joins TRBV11-2 to TRBJ2-1; TRBD1 matches 8 bases. Germline V gene lookup returns CDR1 SGHAT and CDR2 FQNNGV. This CDR3 is built from 13 residues. V was pared by 6 bases and J by 8 bases, with 6 bases of the junction left unmatched. The CDR3 sequence is CASRGQGSDEQFF. The CDR3 bases are TGTGCCAGCAGAGGACAGGGTTCGGATGAGCAGTTCTTC. The variable domain in full, completed from reference TRBV11-2 and TRBJ2-1, reads EAGVAQSPRYKIIEKRQSVAFWCNPISGHATLYWYQQILGQGPKLLIQFQNNGVVDDSQLPKDRFSAERLKGVDSTLKIQPAKLEDSAVYLCASRGQGSDEQFFGPGTRLTVL.

This chain connects TRBV28 to TRBJ2-1, with 7 bases fitting TRBD1. Germline trimming cut 2 bases from V and 8 bases from J; bases unmatched to any gene: 9. CDR1 MDHEN and CDR2 SYDVKM come from the germline V gene. The CDR3 extends over 15 amino acids. CDR3 loop: CASSLNRGHSDEQFF. The CDR3 bases are TGTGCCAGCAGTTTAAACAGGGGCCACTCCGATGAGCAGTTCTTC.

J is TRBJ1-6 and V is TRBV7-9; D unresolved. CDR1 and CDR2 from the germline V gene are SEHNR and FQNEAQ (reference sequence). This CDR3 has 12 amino acids. V dropped 5 bases and J dropped 5 bases, with 4 bases sitting between them. The CDR3 bases are TGTGCCAGCAGCCACAATAATTCACCCCTCCACTTT. Translated: CASSHNNSPLHF.

The table lists this clonotype with a count of one. V is TRBV2 and J is TRBJ2-7, with D possibly called TRBD1 or TRBD2 (5 bases each). This CDR3 contains 12 residues. Germline CDR1 is SNHLY and CDR2 is FYNNEI. Trimming removed 8 bases at V and 3 bases at J, with 11 bases between. In DNA, the CDR3 is TGTGCCAGCCTCCGGGACGACTACGAGCAGTACTTC. As protein: CASLRDDYEQYF.

The chain uses TRBV28 and TRBJ2-7; 7 positions agree with TRBD1. Germline V gene data show CDR1 as MDHEN and CDR2 as SYDVKM. This CDR3 has 13 amino acids. J gave up 1 base and V 7 bases, and 4 bases lay outside the gene matches. The CDR3 is CASKGQPSYEQYF. The CDR3 DNA reads TGTGCCAGCAAGGGACAGCCTTCCTACGAGCAGTACTTC.

This clonotype was observed at least ten times. This chain connects TRBV12-3 or TRBV12-4 to TRBJ1-5; 7 nucleotides line up with TRBD1. V was pared by 1 base and J by 1 base, with 1 base of the junction left unmatched. The CDR3 contains 15 residues. This CDR3 is CASSLGDSSNQPQHF. The CDR3 nucleotides are TGTGCCAGCAGTTTAGGGGACAGCAGCAATCAGCCCCAGCATTTT.

The V gene is TRBV5-1, the J gene TRBJ2-7; the D gene is possibly TRBD1 (5 bases). There are 19 residues in the CDR3. Germline CDR1 reads SGHRS; CDR2 reads YFSETQ. V was shortened by 1 base and J by 4 bases, with 27 bases between the two germline ends. The CDR3 spells CASSLSLFRVQDTSYEQYF. CDR3 DNA: TGCGCCAGCAGCTTGTCTCTCTTTCGGGTACAGGACACTTCTTACGAGCAGTACTTC.

The rearrangement joins TRBV6-1 to TRBJ2-1; D is perhaps TRBD2 (6 bases). This CDR3 comprises 14 residues. Germline CDR1 MNHNS, CDR2 SASEGT. V was cut by 6 bases and J by 7 bases, with 16 bases left in between. The DNA for the CDR3 is TGTGCCAGCAGACAAAACCTTGGGGGGAATGAGCAGTTCTTC. Protein sequence: CASRQNLGGNEQFF.

This clonotype appeared a few times. The rearrangement joins TRBV7-9 to TRBJ1-1; no definite D call. The CDR3 contains 13 residues. Germline V lookup: CDR1 SEHNR, CDR2 FQNEAQ (reference sequence). Deletions cut 5 bases from V and 9 bases from J, with 16 bases between. The CDR3 DNA sequence: TGTGCCAGCAGCGCCCTAGGGTCCCCCAAAGCTTTCTTT. Residues: CASSALGSPKAFF.

This clonotype was observed a few times. The J gene is TRBJ1-2, the V gene TRBV7-9, with D uncertain. This CDR3 region has 15 residues. V lost 5 bases, J lost 2 bases, and 15 bases lay in between. Germline values: CDR1 SEHNR, CDR2 FQNEAQ (reference sequence). The CDR3, as DNA: TGTGCCAGCAGCCCCCTCCTCCGGGAAAACTATGGCTACACCTTC. Encoded protein: CASSPLLRENYGYTF.

This clonotype was detected only a few times. The chain combines TRBV12-3 or TRBV12-4 with TRBJ2-6; D unresolved. The V end lost 6 bases, the J end lost 1 base, and 4 bases lay between the germline ends. The CDR3 spans 13 residues. The CDR3 loop reads CASRSSGANVLTF. Here the CDR3 DNA reads TGTGCCAGCAGAAGTTCTGGGGCCAACGTCCTGACTTTC.

This clonotype has a handful of counts. This chain uses TRBV15 with TRBJ1-1; 10 bases agree with TRBD1. V lost 4 bases, J lost 4 bases, and 6 bases stayed unmatched. CDR1 is LNHNV, CDR2 YYDKDF, per germline (reference sequence). This CDR3 is 15 amino acids long. The CDR3, as DNA: TGTGCCACCAGCACGGGACAGGGGAGGGCCACTGAAGCTTTCTTT. Its protein product is CATSTGQGRATEAFF.

This chain links TRBV20-1 with TRBJ1-2; D is ambiguous. The CDR3 spans 12 residues. Deletions cut 3 bases from V and 1 base from J, with 6 bases between. CDR1 and CDR2 (germline): DFQATT, SNEGSKA (reference sequence). The CDR3 DNA reads as TGCAGTGCTAGTTGGGGTAACTATGGCTACACCTTC. Protein sequence: CSASWGNYGYTF.

This clonotype was detected ten times or more. V and J are TRBV6-5 and TRBJ1-2; no firm D call. CDR1 is MNHEY, CDR2 SVGAGI, per germline. The CDR3 loop spans 13 amino acids. V lost 0 bases to trimming and J lost 8 bases, with 10 bases between them. CDR3 residues: CASSYSAWKGYTF. The CDR3 DNA sequence: TGTGCCAGCAGTTACTCCGCGTGGAAAGGCTACACCTTC.